This entry lists 23 T cell receptor beta chains sequenced from one sample in a study of early T cells in non-severe SARS-CoV-2 infection. Using its own MiXCR run on the 5' RACE reads, TCRdb lists one record per CDR3 protein. The sample yields roughly 100,000 distinct CDR3 sequences, roughly 14% seen once. The specimen was whole blood. The receptors come from an adult who was a healthcare worker with PCR-confirmed SARS-CoV-2 infection or an uninfected control (not recorded which).

This clonotype has at least ten counts. The chain uses TRBV7-2 and TRBJ2-7; TRBD2 agrees at 11 bases. The length of the CDR3 is 14 residues. The trim removed 5 bases at V and 8 bases at J, leaving 8 bases unmatched. CDR1 is SGHTA, CDR2 FQGNSA, per germline. This CDR3 is CASSPTSGSGQQYF. The CDR3 DNA follows: TGTGCCAGCAGCCCAACTAGCGGGAGCGGGCAGCAGTACTTC.

This clonotype occurred many times. The gene calls are TRBV15 and TRBJ1-4, with 8 positions matching TRBD1. Germline loops: CDR1 LNHNV, CDR2 YYDKDF (reference sequence). The CDR3 runs to 15 residues. V shed 3 bases and J 11 bases; nucleotides not matched to a gene: 11. The CDR3 region is CATSSGSGGVGKLFF. CDR3 in DNA: TGTGCCACCAGCAGCGGTTCAGGGGGCGTCGGGAAACTGTTTTTT.

The rearrangement joins TRBV9 to TRBJ2-7, with D tentatively TRBD1 or TRBD2 (5 bases each). The CDR3 length is 14 residues. With 4 bases removed from V and 5 bases from J, the gap between germline ends came to 16 bases. CDR1 and CDR2 (germline): SGDLS, YYNGEE. CDR3: CASSSRDAVDEQYF. Written as DNA, the CDR3 is TGTGCCAGCAGCTCCCGGGACGCAGTTGACGAGCAGTACTTC. The full variable domain, completed using reference TRBV9 and TRBJ2-7, is DSGVTQTPKHLITATGQRVTLRCSPRSGDLSVYWYQQSLDQGLQFLIQYYNGEERAKGNILERFSAQQFPDLHSELNLSSLELGDSALYFCASSSRDAVDEQYFGPGTRLTVT.

This clonotype occurred many times. V and J are TRBV14 and TRBJ2-7; TRBD1 might be the D (6 bases). The V end lost 3 bases, the J end lost 6 bases, and 15 bases lay between the germline ends. In germline, CDR1 is SGHDN, CDR2 FVKESK. The CDR3 is 14 residues long. CDR3 loop: CASSHLRGTTEQYF. As DNA, the CDR3 is TGTGCCAGCAGCCATCTCAGGGGCACAACCGAGCAGTACTTC.

The chain employs TRBV5-6 and TRBJ1-2, with TRBD1 matching 7 bases. CDR1 SGHDT and CDR2 YYEEEE come from the germline V gene. The CDR3 runs 17 residues. J was trimmed by 4 bases and V by 0 bases; bases with no gene match: 12. CDR3 sequence (DNA): TGTGCCAGCAGCTTGGAATCAGGGGGGTCGTTAGGCTATGGCTACACCTTC. Translation: CASSLESGGSLGYGYTF.

The genes are TRBV19 and TRBJ1-2, with D unclear. This CDR3 contains 13 residues. V was cut by 3 bases and J by 5 bases, with 10 bases left in between. Germline-derived CDR1 and CDR2 are LNHDA and SQIVND (reference sequence). The CDR3 protein is CASSIPGLYGYTF. CDR3 DNA: TGTGCCAGTAGTATTCCCGGACTGTATGGCTACACCTTC.

This clonotype was observed a few times. The rearrangement links TRBV28 to TRBJ1-2; D is unclear. Germline loops: CDR1 MDHEN, CDR2 SYDVKM. V was cut by 7 bases and J by 4 bases, with 4 bases left in between. CDR3 size: 10 residues. DNA for the CDR3: TGTGCCAGCAACCCCTATGGCTACACCTTC. Encoded protein: CASNPYGYTF.

In the case of this clonotype: A single base separates this from a much larger clone, so it may be a read error. The V and J genes are TRBV4-1 and TRBJ2-1; D may be TRBD1 or TRBD2 (5 bases each). Trimming left V 1 base short and J 6 bases short, with 13 bases between. The length of the CDR3 is 15 residues. The germline V gene has CDR1 MGHRA and CDR2 YSYEKL. Here the CDR3 reads CASSQVVRDLNEQFF. DNA of the CDR3: TGCGCCAGCAGCCAAGTGGTCAGGGACCTCAATGAGCAGTTCTTC.

This clonotype came up once. The CDR3 sequence is CASSPTGLAGGQQFF. CDR3 nucleotides: TGTGCCAGCAGCCCCACCGGACTAGCGGGAGGGCAGCAGTTCTTC. J is TRBJ2-1 and V is TRBV13; 15 nucleotides match TRBD2. Germline loops: CDR1 PRHDT, CDR2 FYEKMQ (reference sequence). J was trimmed by 11 bases and V by 5 bases; bases with no gene match: 7. This CDR3 region has 15 residues. Drawing the rest from reference TRBV13 and TRBJ2-1, the complete variable domain is AAGVIQSPRHLIKEKRETATLKCYPIPRHDTVYWYQQGPGQDPQFLISFYEKMQSDKGSIPDRFSAQQFSDYHSELNMSSLELGDSALYFCASSPTGLAGGQQFFGPGTRLTVL.

The sample holds many counts of this clonotype. The J gene is TRBJ2-1, the V gene TRBV5-1, with D possibly matching TRBD2 (5 bases). The germline V gene has CDR1 SGHRS and CDR2 YFSETQ. V was cut by 6 bases and J by 4 bases, with 11 bases left in between. This CDR3 region has 13 residues. Here the CDR3 reads CASKEGEYNEQFF. In nucleotides, the CDR3 is TGCGCCAGCAAAGAGGGAGAGTACAATGAGCAGTTCTTC.

This clonotype was seen at least ten times. The chain combines TRBV6-6 with TRBJ1-1; D is possibly TRBD1 (5 bases). V lost 0 bases, J lost 5 bases, and 25 bases lay in between. The germline gives CDR1 MNHNY, CDR2 SVGAGI (reference sequence). The CDR3 loop spans 19 amino acids. The CDR3 bases are TGTGCCAGCAGTTACTCGATACTTTCCGTGGGCAGTAGGGGTACTGAAGCTTTCTTT. It encodes CASSYSILSVGSRGTEAFF.

This clonotype was observed many times. The V and J genes are TRBV29-1 and TRBJ1-2, with D unresolved. In germline, CDR1 is SQVTM, CDR2 ANQGSEA. The V end was cut by 2 bases, the J end by 7 bases, with 11 bases between. This CDR3 comprises 12 residues. The CDR3 is CSVERRVGGYTF. In DNA, the CDR3 is TGCAGCGTTGAACGGCGGGTGGGTGGCTACACCTTC.

This clonotype has at least ten counts. The V call is TRBV14, the J call TRBJ2-3; D unclear. Trimming removed 6 bases at V and 0 bases at J, with 25 bases between. The CDR3 has 19 residues. The germline CDR1 and CDR2 sequences are SGHDN and FVKESK. Written as DNA, the CDR3 is TGTGCCAGCAGGCGAAGGGCTCCTGAGGTACAGACTAGCACAGATACGCAGTATTTT. Encoded protein: CASRRRAPEVQTSTDTQYF.

The chain uses TRBV29-1 and TRBJ1-1, with 7 nucleotides matching TRBD1. Unmatched junction bases numbered 16, after V lost 3 bases and J lost 0 bases. Germline loops: CDR1 SQVTM, CDR2 ANQGSEA. The CDR3 spans 18 residues. The CDR3 coding sequence is TGCAGCGTTGATTCGTCCTCGGATGAGGGACAGATGAACACTGAAGCTTTCTTT. Translating gives CSVDSSSDEGQMNTEAFF.

This clonotype was counted many times. V gene TRBV7-2 combines with J gene TRBJ1-3; D is possibly TRBD1 (5 bases). The CDR3 contains 15 residues. Trimming stripped 5 bases from V and 3 bases from J, with 14 bases between. Germline loops: CDR1 SGHTA, CDR2 FQGNSA. The DNA for the CDR3 is TGTGCCAGCAGCCGGTACGGGACCAGTGGAAACACCATATATTTT. It yields the protein CASSRYGTSGNTIYF.

The chain is built from TRBV2 and TRBJ2-5, with a weak D call TRBD2 (5 bases). The CDR3 loop spans 11 amino acids. CDR1 is SNHLY and CDR2 is FYNNEI in the germline V gene. Trimming pared 10 bases from V and 7 bases from J, leaving 13 bases between. The CDR3 DNA sequence: TGTGCCACCGGACTCTCAGGGACCCAGTACTTC. Translated, it gives CATGLSGTQYF.

This clonotype was observed a few times. J is TRBJ2-3 and V is TRBV5-1; 8 nucleotides match TRBD2. V lost 4 bases to trimming and J lost 4 bases; unmatched junction nucleotides: 8. There are 15 residues in the CDR3. Germline CDR1 and CDR2: SGHRS and YFSETQ. The CDR3 loop is CASSLDSGIPDTQYF. The CDR3 nucleotides are TGCGCCAGCAGCCTCGATAGCGGGATCCCAGATACGCAGTATTTT.

This clonotype was recorded a few times. This chain uses TRBV10-3 with TRBJ2-7; D is unclear. From germline, CDR1 is ENHRY and CDR2 SYGVKD. CDR3 length equals 11 residues. V was cut by 4 bases and J by 4 bases, with 5 bases left in between. The CDR3 nucleotides read TGTGCCATCAGTGGAGATTACGAGCAGTACTTC. This translates into CAISGDYEQYF.

The J gene is TRBJ2-5, the V gene TRBV5-1; 7 bases are a match to TRBD1. CDR3 size: 13 residues. V lost 4 bases and J lost 3; bases outside the gene matches: 3. The germline CDR1 and CDR2 sequences are SGHRS and YFSETQ. Here the CDR3 reads CASSLTGKETQYF. CDR3 DNA: TGCGCCAGCAGCCTGACAGGGAAAGAGACCCAGTACTTC.

This clonotype was observed a single time. The chain is built from TRBV9 and TRBJ2-3; 10 positions match TRBD1. The J segment lost 4 bases and the V segment lost 4 bases, leaving 9 bases of the junction unmatched. Germline V CDR1 and CDR2: SGDLS, YYNGEE. CDR3 size: 16 residues. CDR3 in amino acids: CASSSRQGALSDTQYF. Written as DNA, the CDR3 is TGTGCCAGCAGCAGTCGACAGGGGGCATTATCAGATACGCAGTATTTT.

This chain uses TRBV20-1 with TRBJ2-5, with unresolved D. There are 14 residues in the CDR3. The V end lost 0 bases, the J end lost 7 bases, and 15 bases lay between the germline ends. Germline V gene sequence: CDR1 DFQATT, CDR2 SNEGSKA (reference sequence). The CDR3 sequence: CSARDRTYGWTQYF. The CDR3 nucleotides read TGCAGTGCTAGAGATAGGACCTATGGGTGGACCCAGTACTTC.

The chain couples TRBV27 to TRBJ1-5, with no clear D. The germline CDR1 and CDR2 sequences are MNHEY and SMNVEV (reference sequence). The ends were cut back, 6 bases at V and 0 bases at J, with 6 bases in the middle. The CDR3 contains 13 residues. The CDR3 is CASREYSNQPQHF. The CDR3 DNA sequence: TGTGCCAGCAGGGAATATAGCAATCAGCCCCAGCATTTT.

This clonotype has a handful of counts. J is TRBJ1-2 and V is TRBV10-3, with a possible D match to TRBD1 (6 bases). V was pared by 6 bases and J by 8 bases, with 22 bases between. The CDR3 is made up of 15 amino acids. The germline V gene encodes CDR1 ENHRY and CDR2 SYGVKD. This CDR3 is CAISPPLGGGRGYTF. The CDR3 region has the DNA TGTGCCATCAGCCCCCCGTTGGGGGGCGGTCGGGGCTACACCTTC.